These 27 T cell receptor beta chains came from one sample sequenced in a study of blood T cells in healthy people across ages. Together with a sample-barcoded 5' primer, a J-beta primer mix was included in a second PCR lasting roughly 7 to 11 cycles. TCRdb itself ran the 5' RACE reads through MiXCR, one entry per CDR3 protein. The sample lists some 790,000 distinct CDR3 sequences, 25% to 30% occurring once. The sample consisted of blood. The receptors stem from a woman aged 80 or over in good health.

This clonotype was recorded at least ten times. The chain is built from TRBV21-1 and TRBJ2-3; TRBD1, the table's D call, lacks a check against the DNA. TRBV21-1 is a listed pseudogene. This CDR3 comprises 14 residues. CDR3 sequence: CANPTGHSTDTQYF. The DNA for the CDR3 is TGTGCCAACCCCACGGGACATAGTACAGATACGCAGTATTTT.

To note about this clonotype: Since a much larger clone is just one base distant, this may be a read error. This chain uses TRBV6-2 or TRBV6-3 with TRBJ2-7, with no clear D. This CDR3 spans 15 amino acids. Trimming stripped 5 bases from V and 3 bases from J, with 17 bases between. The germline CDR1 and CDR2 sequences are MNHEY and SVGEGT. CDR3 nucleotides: TGTGCCAGCAGTGCCATGGACGGAAGATACTACGAGCAGTACTTC. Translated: CASSAMDGRYYEQYF.

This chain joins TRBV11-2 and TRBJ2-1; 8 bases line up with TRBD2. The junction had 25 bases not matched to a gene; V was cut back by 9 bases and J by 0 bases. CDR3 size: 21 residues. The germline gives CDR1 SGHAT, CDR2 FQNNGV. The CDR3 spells CASSLWIGTRFNPSSYNEQFF. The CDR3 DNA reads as TGTGCCAGTTCCTTATGGATTGGGACTAGGTTCAATCCTAGCTCCTACAATGAGCAGTTCTTC.

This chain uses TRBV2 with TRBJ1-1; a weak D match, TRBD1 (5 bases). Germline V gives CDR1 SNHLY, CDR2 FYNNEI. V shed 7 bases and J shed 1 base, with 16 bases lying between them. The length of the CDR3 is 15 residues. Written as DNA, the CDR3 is TGTGCCAGCACTTTTAGAGGAGGGACGAACACTGAAGCTTTCTTT. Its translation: CASTFRGGTNTEAFF.

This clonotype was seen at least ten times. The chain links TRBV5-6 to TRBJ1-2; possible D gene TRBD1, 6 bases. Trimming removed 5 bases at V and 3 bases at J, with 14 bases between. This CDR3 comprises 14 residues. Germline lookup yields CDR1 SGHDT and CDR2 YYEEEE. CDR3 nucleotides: TGTGCCAGCAGGGTCCCAGGGGAGGACTATGGCTACACCTTC. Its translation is CASRVPGEDYGYTF.

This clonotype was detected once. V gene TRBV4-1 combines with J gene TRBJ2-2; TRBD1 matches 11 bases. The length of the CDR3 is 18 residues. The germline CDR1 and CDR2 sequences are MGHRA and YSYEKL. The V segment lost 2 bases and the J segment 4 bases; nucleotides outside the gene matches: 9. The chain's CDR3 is CASSQRAGTGGGTGELFF. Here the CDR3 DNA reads TGCGCCAGCAGCCAACGAGCCGGGACAGGGGGTGGCACCGGGGAGCTGTTTTTT.

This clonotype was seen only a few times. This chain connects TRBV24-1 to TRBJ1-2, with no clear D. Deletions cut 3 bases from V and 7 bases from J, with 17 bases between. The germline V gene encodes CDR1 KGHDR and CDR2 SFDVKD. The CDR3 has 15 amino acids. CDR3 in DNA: TGTGCCACCAGTGATGGGGTCAGTGGATTAGGTGGCTACACCTTC. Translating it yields CATSDGVSGLGGYTF.

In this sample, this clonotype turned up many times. The DNA of the CDR3 is TGTGCCAGCAGCTTGGAGGGGCTAGAGGCCGCCTCGGGGTCCTACGAGCAGTACTTC. It is translated as CASSLEGLEAASGSYEQYF. The chain employs TRBV5-5 and TRBJ2-7; D might be TRBD1 or TRBD2, each matching 5 bases. The CDR3 totals 19 residues. The V end was cut by 0 bases, the J end by 1 base, with 23 bases between. Germline CDR1 reads SGHKS; CDR2 reads YYEKEE (reference sequence).

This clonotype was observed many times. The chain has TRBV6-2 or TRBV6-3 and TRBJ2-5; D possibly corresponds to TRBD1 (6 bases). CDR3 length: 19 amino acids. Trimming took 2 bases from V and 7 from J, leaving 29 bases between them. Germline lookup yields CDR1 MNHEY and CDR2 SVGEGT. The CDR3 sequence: CASSYDTRPGTTRGRTQYF. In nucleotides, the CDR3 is TGTGCCAGCAGTTACGACACCCGACCGGGGACAACCCGAGGGAGGACCCAGTACTTC.

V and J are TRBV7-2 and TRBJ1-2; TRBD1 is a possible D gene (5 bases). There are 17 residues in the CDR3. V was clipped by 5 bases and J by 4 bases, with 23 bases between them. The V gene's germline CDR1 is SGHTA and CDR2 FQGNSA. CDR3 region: CASSRTPGTQITYGYTF. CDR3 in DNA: TGTGCCAGCAGCAGAACGCCCGGGACCCAGATTACCTATGGCTACACCTTC. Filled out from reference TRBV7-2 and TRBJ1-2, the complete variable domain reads GAGVSQSPSNKVTEKGKDVELRCDPISGHTALYWYRQSLGQGLEFLIYFQGNSAPDKSGLPSDRFSAERTGGSVSTLTIQRTQQEDSAVYLCASSRTPGTQITYGYTFGSGTRLTVV.

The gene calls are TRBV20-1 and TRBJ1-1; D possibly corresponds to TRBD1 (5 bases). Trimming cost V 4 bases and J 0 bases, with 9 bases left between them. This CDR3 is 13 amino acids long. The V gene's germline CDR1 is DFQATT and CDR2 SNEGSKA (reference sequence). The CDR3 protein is CSATDILNTEAFF. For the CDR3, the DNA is TGCAGTGCTACGGACATTTTGAACACTGAAGCTTTCTTT.

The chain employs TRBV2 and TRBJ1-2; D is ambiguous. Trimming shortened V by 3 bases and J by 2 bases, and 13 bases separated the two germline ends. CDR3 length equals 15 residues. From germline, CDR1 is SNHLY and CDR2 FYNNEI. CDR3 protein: CASSESGFANYGYTF. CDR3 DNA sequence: TGTGCCAGCAGTGAGTCAGGATTTGCGAACTATGGCTACACCTTC.

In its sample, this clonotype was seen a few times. In DNA form, the CDR3 reads TGTGCCAGCAGCGTAACGGGACTAGCCACCGGGGAGCTGTTTTTT. It codes for CASSVTGLATGELFF. The chain employs TRBV7-6 and TRBJ2-2, with 9 bases matching TRBD2. V was clipped by 5 bases and J by 4 bases; unmatched bases: 5. The germline V gene has CDR1 SGHVS and CDR2 FNYEAQ. The CDR3 has 15 residues.

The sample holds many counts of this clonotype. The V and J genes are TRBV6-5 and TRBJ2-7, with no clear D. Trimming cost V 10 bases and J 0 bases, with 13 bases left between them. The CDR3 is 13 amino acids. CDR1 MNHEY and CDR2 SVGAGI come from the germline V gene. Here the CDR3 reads CATLSLSSYEQYF. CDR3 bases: TGTGCCACCCTGTCCTTGAGCTCCTACGAGCAGTACTTC.

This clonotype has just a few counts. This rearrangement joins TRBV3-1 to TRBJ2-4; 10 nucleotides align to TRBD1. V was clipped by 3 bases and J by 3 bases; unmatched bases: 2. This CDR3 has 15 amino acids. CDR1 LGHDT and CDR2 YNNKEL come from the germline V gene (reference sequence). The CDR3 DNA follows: TGTGCCAGCAGCCAGACAGGGGGCAGCAAAAACATTCAGTACTTC. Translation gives CASSQTGGSKNIQYF.

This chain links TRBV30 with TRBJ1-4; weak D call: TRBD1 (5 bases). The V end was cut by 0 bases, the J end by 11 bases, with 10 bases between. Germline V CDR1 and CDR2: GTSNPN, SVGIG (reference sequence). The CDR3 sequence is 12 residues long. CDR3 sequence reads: CAWSVTRDKLFF. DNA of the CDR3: TGTGCCTGGAGTGTGACCCGGGACAAACTGTTTTTT.

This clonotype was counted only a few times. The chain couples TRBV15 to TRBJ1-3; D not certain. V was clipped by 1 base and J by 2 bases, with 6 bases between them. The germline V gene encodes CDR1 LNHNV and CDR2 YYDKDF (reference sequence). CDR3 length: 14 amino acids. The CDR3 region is CATSRAQTGNTIYF. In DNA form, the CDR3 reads TGTGCCACCAGCAGAGCACAGACTGGAAACACCATATATTTT.

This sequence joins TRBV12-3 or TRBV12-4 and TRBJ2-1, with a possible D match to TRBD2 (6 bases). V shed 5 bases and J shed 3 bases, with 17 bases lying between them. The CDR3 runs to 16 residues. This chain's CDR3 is CASSPTGRGRYNEQFF. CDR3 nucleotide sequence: TGTGCCAGCAGTCCAACGGGGCGGGGTCGCTACAATGAGCAGTTCTTC.

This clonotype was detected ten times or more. CDR3 loop: CSAAPGQSSTNEKLFF. CDR3 nucleotides: TGCAGTGCCGCCCCGGGACAGTCTTCAACTAATGAAAAACTGTTTTTT. The chain couples TRBV20-1 to TRBJ1-4; 7 bases are shared with TRBD1. The trim removed 6 bases at V and 0 bases at J, leaving 10 bases unmatched. Germline assignment: CDR1 DFQATT and CDR2 SNEGSKA (reference sequence). The CDR3 totals 16 residues.

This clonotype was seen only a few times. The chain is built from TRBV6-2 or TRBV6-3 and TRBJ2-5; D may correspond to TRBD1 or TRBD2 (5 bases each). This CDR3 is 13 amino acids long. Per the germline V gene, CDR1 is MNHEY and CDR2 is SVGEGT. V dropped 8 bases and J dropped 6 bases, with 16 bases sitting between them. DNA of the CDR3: TGTGCCAGCGGCCGGGGCGCCGGAAAGACCCAGTACTTC. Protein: CASGRGAGKTQYF.

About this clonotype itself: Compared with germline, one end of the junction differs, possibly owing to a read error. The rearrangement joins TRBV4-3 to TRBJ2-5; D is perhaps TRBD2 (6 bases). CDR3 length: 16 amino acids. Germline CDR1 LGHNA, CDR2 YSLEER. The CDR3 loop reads CVSSQETGGAQETQYF. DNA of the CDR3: TGCGTCAGCAGCCAAGAGACGGGCGGGGCCCAAGAGACCCAGTACTTC.

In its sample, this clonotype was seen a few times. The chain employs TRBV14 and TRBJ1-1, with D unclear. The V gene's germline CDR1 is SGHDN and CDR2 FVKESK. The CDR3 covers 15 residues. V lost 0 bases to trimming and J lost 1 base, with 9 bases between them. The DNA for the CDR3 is TGTGCCAGCAGCCAAGATTGGGCACCGAACACTGAAGCTTTCTTT. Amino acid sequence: CASSQDWAPNTEAFF.

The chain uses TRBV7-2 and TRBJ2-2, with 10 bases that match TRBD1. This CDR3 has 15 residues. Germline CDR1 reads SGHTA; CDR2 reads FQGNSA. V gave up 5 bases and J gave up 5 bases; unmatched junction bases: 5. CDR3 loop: CASSTTGGYTGELFF. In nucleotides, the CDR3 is TGTGCCAGCAGCACGACAGGGGGCTATACCGGGGAGCTGTTTTTT.

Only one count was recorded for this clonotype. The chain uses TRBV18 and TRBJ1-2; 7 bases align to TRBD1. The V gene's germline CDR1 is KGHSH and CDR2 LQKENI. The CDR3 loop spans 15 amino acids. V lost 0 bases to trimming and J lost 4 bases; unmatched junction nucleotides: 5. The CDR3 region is CASSPPAGGAYGYTF. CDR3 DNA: TGTGCCAGCTCACCACCCGCAGGGGGTGCCTATGGCTACACCTTC.

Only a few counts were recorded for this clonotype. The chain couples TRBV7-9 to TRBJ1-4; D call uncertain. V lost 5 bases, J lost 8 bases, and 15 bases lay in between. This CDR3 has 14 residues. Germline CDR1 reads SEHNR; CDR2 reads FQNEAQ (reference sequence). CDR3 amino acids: CASSHEGRWEKLFF. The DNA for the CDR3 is TGTGCCAGCAGCCATGAAGGGCGTTGGGAAAAACTGTTTTTT.

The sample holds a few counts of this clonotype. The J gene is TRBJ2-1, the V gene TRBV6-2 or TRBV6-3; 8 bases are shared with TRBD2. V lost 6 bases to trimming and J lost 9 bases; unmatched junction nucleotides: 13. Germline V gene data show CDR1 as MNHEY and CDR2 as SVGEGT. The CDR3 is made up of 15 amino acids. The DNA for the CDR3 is TGTGCCAGCAGCCACCCCCGGGGGGGCGTACCTGAGCAGTTCTTC. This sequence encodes CASSHPRGGVPEQFF.

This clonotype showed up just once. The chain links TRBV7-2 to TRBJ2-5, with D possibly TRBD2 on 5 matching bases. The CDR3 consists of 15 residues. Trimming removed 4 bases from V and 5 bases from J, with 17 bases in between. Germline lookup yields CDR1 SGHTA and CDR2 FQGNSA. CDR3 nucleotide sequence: TGTGCCAGCAGCTATACGAGGGCAGTAGGGGAGACCCAGTACTTC. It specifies CASSYTRAVGETQYF.